This T cell receptor beta chain was sequenced in a study of T cell repertoires in cytomegalovirus infection. Notes on the study in general: It was HLA-C-restricted CMV-specific TCR beta clonotypes that dominated the response ex vivo. Totalled public TCR beta family frequency picked out people who carried CMV plus the relevant HLA.

This clonotype was counted between two and nine times. The antigen is undetermined. One entry per CDR3 protein, called by TCRdb with MiXCR from the reads. The profile covers 300,000 to 400,000 distinct CDR3 sequences, with over 7.5% appearing a single time and 3.5% to 4.5% taken by the ten largest. This CDR3 contains 15 residues. V lost 5 bases and J 0 bases, leaving 13 bases between the germline ends. The chain couples TRBV12-3 or TRBV12-4 to TRBJ1-1; D unclear. Sequenced: PBMCs. This TCR came from a human donor in good health (CMV status not recorded). Some clones in this sample may be carry-over from other donors' samples. The CDR3 nucleotides are TGTGCCAGCAGTGCCCGGCGAAACATGAACACTGAAGCTTTCTTT. Translation: CASSARRNMNTEAFF.